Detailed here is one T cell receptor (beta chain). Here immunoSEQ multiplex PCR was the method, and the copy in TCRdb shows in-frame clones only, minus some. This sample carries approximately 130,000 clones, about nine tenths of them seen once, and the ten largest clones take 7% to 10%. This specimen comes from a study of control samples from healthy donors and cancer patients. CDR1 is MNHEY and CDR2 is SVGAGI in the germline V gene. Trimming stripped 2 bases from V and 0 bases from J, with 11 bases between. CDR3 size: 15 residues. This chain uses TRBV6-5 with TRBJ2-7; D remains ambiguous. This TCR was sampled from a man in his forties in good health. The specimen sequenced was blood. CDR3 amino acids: CASSYTPYSSYEQYF. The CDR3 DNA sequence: TGTGCCAGCAGTTACACCCCCTACAGCTCCTACGAGCAGTACTTC.